A selection of T cell receptor beta chains follows, all from one sample in a study of shared clonotypes between healthy human individuals. The repertoire was sequenced with immunoSEQ multiplex PCR; TCRdb's copy has only in-frame clones and lacks some. The sample carries roughly 2.5 million clones, around 90% recorded once. The specimen sequenced was naive CD4+ T cells sorted from blood. The receptors stem from a young man in good health. CDR3s leave out the opening cysteine and the closing phenylalanine or tryptophan.

V gene	CDR3 protein
TRBV9	ASSVATRTSGYTDTQY
TRBV7-7	ASRLHGVRRGYNEQF
TRBV19	ASAEVPYVSYGYT
TRBV5-1	ASSLAQGGTEAF
TRBV30	AWRDRSYGYT
TRBV2	ASSVTSYNEQF
TRBV7-9	ASSLSRTGAGANVLT
TRBV9	ASSVGTSGVDEQF
TRBV7-2	ASSQVPGAGEKLF
TRBV5-1	ASSLARSLNTEAF
TRBV28	ASSSSKGLAGELF
TRBV6-1	ASTEGGRREETQY
TRBV4-1	ASSLLAGSPYEQY
TRBV4-3	ASSPGLAGGETQY
TRBV6-1	ASSGIMIMNTEAF
TRBV6-5	ASSYTAGGQYGYT
TRBV5-4	ASSSQRGDTGELF
TRBV7-2	ASSLSPQNGYT
TRBV7-2	ASRLQALGAYEQY
TRBV18	ASSLLAPGYNEQF
TRBV2	ASSAGRGASYEQY
TRBV6-5	ASSYSSGGADTIY